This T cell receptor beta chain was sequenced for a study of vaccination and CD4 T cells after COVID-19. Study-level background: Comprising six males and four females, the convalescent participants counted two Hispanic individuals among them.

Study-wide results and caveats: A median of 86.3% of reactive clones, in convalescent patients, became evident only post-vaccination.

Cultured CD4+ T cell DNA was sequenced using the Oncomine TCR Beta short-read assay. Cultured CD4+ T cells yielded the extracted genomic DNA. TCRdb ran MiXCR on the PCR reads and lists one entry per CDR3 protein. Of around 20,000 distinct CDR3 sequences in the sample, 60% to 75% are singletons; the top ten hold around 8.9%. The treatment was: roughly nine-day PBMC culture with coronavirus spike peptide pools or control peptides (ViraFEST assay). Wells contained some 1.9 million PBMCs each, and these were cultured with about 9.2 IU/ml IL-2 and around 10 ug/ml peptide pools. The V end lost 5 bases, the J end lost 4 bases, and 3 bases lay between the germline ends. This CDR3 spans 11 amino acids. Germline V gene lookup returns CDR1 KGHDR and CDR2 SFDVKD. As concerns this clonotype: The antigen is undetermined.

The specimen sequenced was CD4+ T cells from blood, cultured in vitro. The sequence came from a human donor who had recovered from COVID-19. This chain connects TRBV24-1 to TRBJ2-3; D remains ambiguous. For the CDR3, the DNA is TGTGCCACCAGTGGTCCAGATACGCAGTATTTT. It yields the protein CATSGPDTQYF.